The text below deals with one T cell receptor beta chain. The antigen remains undetermined. As defined, naive CD8 cells were CD45RO-negative and positively selected for CCR7, with terminally differentiated effector memory CD45RA+ cells excluded. This sample was included in a study of shared clonotypes between healthy human individuals. Study-wide results and limits: Memory subsets had estimated richness that was generally smaller than that of naive subsets.

This CDR3 is 11 amino acids long. In germline, CDR1 is GTSNPN, CDR2 SVGIG (reference sequence). Trimming removed 0 bases at V and 11 bases at J, with 10 bases between. Method: immunoSEQ multiplex PCR; TCRdb's copy keeps in-frame clones and lacks some. This sample carries about 2.1 million clones, around 93% of them seen once, and the ten largest clones take around 1.7%. The V and J genes are TRBV30 and TRBJ1-1; D is unresolved. What was sequenced was naive CD8+ T cells from PBMCs. This clonotype originated in a man in his late teens or twenties in good health. Some clones in this sample may be carry-over from other donors' samples. CDR3 nucleotides: TGTGCCTGGAGTGTAAGTAAGGATGCTTTCTTT. This codes for CAWSVSKDAFF.